Listed below are T cell receptor beta chains from one sample, sequenced in a study of PD-L1 blockade in urothelial cancer. Clones were read by immunoSEQ multiplex PCR, and TCRdb kept only the in-frame ones, dropping some. Found here are about 37,000 clones, 82% of them singletons; the top ten hold around 20%. The source was PBMCs, collected around atezolizumab (anti-PD-L1) treatment. The receptor set was obtained from a man between 60 and 70 years old with urothelial cancer. CDR3s include the opening cysteine and the closing phenylalanine or tryptophan. The D gene is left open where the match is weak. For some rows the clone size is stated as once, few or many, or as a class when expanded; others skip it.

length,J,D,V,size,CDR3,DNA
14,TRBJ1-6,TRBD1,TRBV5-6,once,CASSSGQGDSPLHF,TGTGCCAGCAGCTCGGGACAGGGAGATTCACCCCTCCACTTT
13,TRBJ1-2,NA,TRBV5-4,NA,CASSLDSNYGYTF,TGTGCCAGCAGCTTGGACAGTAACTATGGCTACACCTTC
15,TRBJ2-3,TRBD1,TRBV5-4,NA,CASSLGQGAPDTQYF,TGTGCCAGCAGCTTGGGACAGGGGGCCCCAGATACGCAGTATTTT
17,TRBJ2-1,TRBD2,TRBV19,NA,CASSRKDLAGSYNEQFF,TGTGCCAGTAGTAGAAAAGACCTAGCGGGGTCCTACAATGAGCAGTTCTTC
19,TRBJ1-6,NA,TRBV4-1,NA,CASSPGTPGEVSYNSPLHF,TGCGCCAGCAGCCCCGGGACACCGGGCGAGGTCTCCTATAATTCACCCCTCCACTTT
13,TRBJ2-4,NA,TRBV29-1,NA,CSAISVAKNIQYF,TGCAGCGCCATTTCGGTAGCCAAAAACATTCAGTACTTC
12,TRBJ2-5,TRBD1,TRBV6-5,NA,CASTDRGETQYF,TGTGCCAGCACCGACAGGGGAGAGACCCAGTACTTC
15,TRBJ1-1,NA,TRBV28,NA,CASSYGLSMNTEAFF,TGTGCCAGCAGCTACGGACTGTCGATGAACACTGAAGCTTTCTTT
11,TRBJ2-7,NA,TRBV7-2,NA,CASSLGISQYF,TGTGCCAGCAGCTTAGGTATTTCGCAGTACTTC
13,TRBJ2-1,NA,TRBV29-1,NA,CSVVDLGANEQFF,TGCAGCGTTGTGGACTTAGGAGCCAATGAGCAGTTCTTC
16,TRBJ2-5,TRBD2,TRBV2,NA,CASWGLAGGRQETQYF,TGTGCCAGCTGGGGACTAGCGGGGGGGCGGCAAGAGACCCAGTACTTC
15,TRBJ2-2,TRBD1,TRBV30,NA,CAWSRAGGLTGELFF,TGTGCCTGGAGTAGGGCAGGGGGCCTCACCGGGGAGCTGTTTTTT
12,TRBJ1-1,NA,TRBV21-1,NA,CARGTGYTEAFF,TGTGCCAGGGGGACAGGTTACACTGAAGCTTTCTTT
13,TRBJ2-5,NA,TRBV14,NA,CASSLGSQETQYF,TGTGCCAGCAGCCTAGGGAGCCAAGAGACCCAGTACTTC
15,TRBJ1-6,NA,TRBV6-5,NA,CASRKDSFQNSPLHF,TGTGCCAGCAGAAAAGACAGTTTTCAAAATTCACCCCTCCACTTT